This record concerns one T cell receptor beta chain sequence. V was clipped by 3 bases and J by 5 bases; unmatched bases: 8. The germline gives CDR1 KGHSH, CDR2 LQKENI. This CDR3 has 15 residues. The data originate from a study of STAT5B mutations in CD4+ large granular lymphocyte leukemia. Profiled with immunoSEQ multiplex PCR; TCRdb holds only in-frame clones, not every one. The table includes tens of thousands of clones, less than 85% detected once. Input material: CD4+ T cells from blood buffy coats. The chain recombines TRBV18 with TRBJ2-5, with 8 bases matching TRBD1. This receptor was taken from a human donor in good health. In nucleotides, the CDR3 is TGTGCCAGCTCACCGGCGGTCGGGACAGGCGAGACCCAGTACTTC. This codes for CASSPAVGTGETQYF. Together with reference TRBV18 and TRBJ2-5, the CDR3 gives the full variable domain: NAGVMQNPRHLVRRRGQEARLRCSPMKGHSHVYWYRQLPEEGLKFMVYLQKENIIDESGMPKERFSAEFPKEGPSILRIQQVVRGDSAAYFCASSPAVGTGETQYFGPGTRLLVL.